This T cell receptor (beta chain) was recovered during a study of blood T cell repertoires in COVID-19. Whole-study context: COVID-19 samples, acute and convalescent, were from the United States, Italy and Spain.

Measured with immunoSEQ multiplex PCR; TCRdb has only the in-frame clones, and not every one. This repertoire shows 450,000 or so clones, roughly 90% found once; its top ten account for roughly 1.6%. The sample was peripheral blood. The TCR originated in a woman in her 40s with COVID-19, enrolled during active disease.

The chain's CDR3 is CASSREVGEQYF. In nucleotides, the CDR3 is TGTGCCAGCAGTCGGGAGGTTGGCGAGCAGTACTTC. This chain connects TRBV12-3 or TRBV12-4 to TRBJ2-7, with TRBD2 matching 7 bases. Unmatched junction bases numbered 4, after V lost 5 bases and J lost 6 bases. The CDR3 has 12 residues.